These 20 T cell receptor beta chains originate from one sample sequenced in a study of T cell clonality in common variable immunodeficiency. Libraries were prepared by immunoSEQ multiplex PCR; TCRdb keeps only in-frame clonotypes and omits some of them. Recorded here are over 30,000 clones, none singletons. Sequencing used peripheral blood mononuclear cells. The receptors shown here come from a person between 18 and 69 years old in good health.

This clone was counted between two and nine times. The read is 3 residues too short to cover the CDR3 end, so that end is filled in from the germline J gene. V usage is TRBV13 and J usage is TRBJ1-2; D is perhaps TRBD1 (6 bases). V was clipped by 5 bases and J by 1 base, with 14 bases between them. The germline gives CDR1 PRHDT, CDR2 FYEKMQ (reference sequence). There are 15 residues in the CDR3. This CDR3 reads CASSVSGGGNYGYTF. The covered CDR3 bases are TGTGCCAGCAGCGTGAGTGGAGGGGGTAACTATGGC.

This clone has a count of ten or more. Read coverage stops 3 residues before the CDR3 terminus; the germline J gene supplies the remainder. The rearrangement links TRBV6-2 or TRBV6-3 to TRBJ2-5; TRBD2 is a possible D gene (6 bases). The CDR3 extends over 16 amino acids. Germline loops: CDR1 MNHEY, CDR2 SVGEGT. V was cut by 0 bases and J by 4 bases, with 15 bases left in between. The CDR3 region is CASSYSMGREAETQYF. The covered CDR3 bases are TGTGCCAGCAGTTACTCGATGGGCAGGGAGGCAGAGACC.

As to this clone: Coverage ceases 3 residues before the CDR3 finishes, and the germline J gene fills in the end. This chain links TRBV20-1 with TRBJ2-3; TRBD2 agrees at 10 bases. This CDR3 has 15 amino acids. The germline V gene has CDR1 DFQATT and CDR2 SNEGSKA (reference sequence). The V segment lost 8 bases and the J segment 1 base; nucleotides outside the gene matches: 9. CDR3 in amino acids: CSTPSGTSGTDTQYF. Partial CDR3 DNA: TGCAGTACCCCGTCCGGGACTAGCGGCACAGATACG.

This clone was recorded many times. With the read ending 3 residues before the CDR3 end, the germline J gene is used to fill in that end. The chain has TRBV7-9 and TRBJ2-2; 10 nucleotides agree with TRBD1. This CDR3 region has 15 residues. Per the germline V gene, CDR1 is SEHNR and CDR2 is FQNEAQ (reference sequence). Partial CDR3 DNA: TGTGCCAGCAGCCAGACAGGGGGCCGAGGTTGGAAG. Its protein is CASSQTGGRGWK. The full CDR3 sequence reads CASSQTGGRGWKLFF.

Ten or more counts support this clone. The read ends 3 residues shy of where the CDR3 ends; the end is completed using the germline J gene. The chain is built from TRBV20-1 and TRBJ2-2, with a tentative D call TRBD2 (6 bases). V gave up 6 bases and J gave up 1 base, with 12 bases separating them. This CDR3 spans 14 amino acids. Germline CDR1 DFQATT, CDR2 SNEGSKA (reference sequence). The CDR3 here is CSASGLLNTGELFF. Partial CDR3 DNA: TGCAGTGCATCGGGACTTCTGAACACCGGGGAG.

This clone was counted at least ten times. The read ends 3 residues shy of where the CDR3 ends; the end is completed using the germline J gene. J is TRBJ2-1 and V is TRBV20-1, with 7 bases that match TRBD2. Losses at the gene ends were 3 bases for V and 4 bases for J; bases not matched to a gene: 9. CDR1 is DFQATT, CDR2 SNEGSKA, per germline (reference sequence). CDR3 length equals 15 residues. Incomplete CDR3 DNA: TGCAGTGCTAGGTACGGGGGGAGAGTGTACAATGAG. This codes for CSARYGGRVYNE. The complete CDR3 protein is CSARYGGRVYNEQFF.

This clone has a count of ten or more. The observed sequence ends 3 residues before the CDR3 terminus, with the missing tail filled in from the germline J gene. The V gene is TRBV6-2 or TRBV6-3, the J gene TRBJ2-6; 8 bases are a match to TRBD1. The germline CDR1 and CDR2 sequences are MNHEY and SVGEGT. This CDR3 contains 17 residues. V was pared by 6 bases and J by 4 bases, with 11 bases of the junction left unmatched. The DNA read from the CDR3 is TGTGCCAGCAGGCCGGGACAGGCTACGGCCGGGGCCAACGTC. This gives the protein CASRPGQATAGANV. The CDR3 as a whole reads CASRPGQATAGANVLTF.

This clone was recorded at least ten times. The read halts 3 residues ahead of the CDR3 end, with the missing end drawn from the germline J gene. The chain joins TRBV6-2 or TRBV6-3 to TRBJ2-3; no reliable D call. Looked up from germline, CDR1 is MNHEY and CDR2 is SVGEGT. The V gene lost 7 bases and the J gene lost 0 bases, with 11 bases spanning the gap. The CDR3 contains 14 residues. CDR3 amino acids: CASIKAPSTDTQYF. The sequenced CDR3 bases are TGTGCCAGCATAAAGGCCCCTAGCACAGATACG.

Comments on this clone: The read is 3 residues too short to cover the CDR3 end, so that end is filled in from the germline J gene. The chain uses TRBV20-1 and TRBJ1-2; 11 bases map to TRBD1. The V gene's germline CDR1 is DFQATT and CDR2 SNEGSKA (reference sequence). The CDR3 spans 17 residues. This chain's CDR3 is CSARDRGAGLSYNEYTF. CDR3 DNA, as far as it was read: TGCAGTGCTCGGGACAGGGGGGCAGGGCTATCTTACAATGAG.

This clone was observed a few times. An end of the junction differs from the germline gene, which may be a read error. The CDR3 end falls 3 residues outside the read, so it is completed with the germline J gene. This chain connects TRBV7-8 to TRBJ1-4, with 9 bases that match TRBD1. The CDR3 runs 16 residues. Germline values: CDR1 SGHVS, CDR2 FQNEAQ. CDR3 bases read: TGTGCCGGCAGCCCCCTCGAGGTGACAGGGGGGGAAAAA. Translated: CAGSPLEVTGGEK. The entire CDR3 protein is CAGSPLEVTGGEKLFF.

The table lists this clone with many counts. The CDR3 goes on 3 residues after the read ends, and that part is filled in from the germline J gene. The rearrangement uses TRBV11-1 and TRBJ2-7; TRBD1 agrees at 7 bases. After removal of 6 bases from V and 4 bases from J, the junction contained 12 bases not matched to a gene. The V gene's germline CDR1 is SGHAT and CDR2 FQDESV (reference sequence). The CDR3 has 15 residues. The CDR3 sequence is CASSLEPTGFYEQYF. The CDR3 DNA, read in part, is TGTGCCAGCAGTTTGGAACCGACAGGGTTTTACGAG.

This clone has ten or more counts. The read gets to within 3 residues of the CDR3 end, and the germline J gene fills in the rest. The chain recombines TRBV7-8 with TRBJ2-7; D is ambiguous. Between the trimmed V and J ends, which lost 5 bases and 3 bases, there was a span of 14 bases. Germline V lookup: CDR1 SGHVS, CDR2 FQNEAQ. CDR3 size: 14 residues. CDR3 residues: CASSPGPSGYEQYF. The sequenced CDR3 bases are TGTGCCAGCAGCCCGGGTCCCTCGGGCTACGAG.

The sample holds many counts of this clone. Read data end 3 residues before the CDR3 end; the end is taken from the germline J gene. The chain combines TRBV5-6 with TRBJ2-1; 7 bases agree with TRBD2. Per the germline V gene, CDR1 is SGHDT and CDR2 is YYEEEE. The ends lost 7 bases at V and 3 bases at J; junction bases unmatched: 7. CDR3 length: 14 residues. CDR3 bases read: TGTGCCAGCTCGGCGGGCGGGGGCTACAATGAG. Encoded protein: CASSAGGGYNE. The CDR3 in its entirety is CASSAGGGYNEQFF.

This clone showed up many times. The CDR3 goes on 3 residues after the read ends, and that part is filled in from the germline J gene. The identical CDR3 is also encoded by other nucleotide sequences in the sample. This chain uses TRBV5-5 with TRBJ2-7; D possibly corresponds to TRBD2 (6 bases). This CDR3 has 15 amino acids. Germline CDR1 is SGHKS and CDR2 is YYEKEE (reference sequence). The V end lost 1 base, the J end lost 0 bases, and 11 bases lay between the germline ends. The CDR3 bases that were read are TGTGCCAGCAGCTTGCACGGGGGACCCTCCTACGAG. Translation: CASSLHGGPSYE. The whole CDR3 reads CASSLHGGPSYEQYF.

There are many counts of this clone. Coverage ceases 3 residues before the CDR3 finishes, and the germline J gene fills in the end. This chain joins TRBV7-2 and TRBJ2-3; 7 nucleotides align to TRBD2. Germline values: CDR1 SGHTA, CDR2 FQGNSA. The V gene end was trimmed by 3 bases and the J gene end by 2 bases; junction bases not matched to a gene: 5. The CDR3 has 15 residues. The chain's CDR3 is CASSLGGRNTDTQYF. The DNA read from the CDR3 is TGTGCCAGCAGCTTGGGCGGGAGAAACACAGATACG.

In this sample, this clone turned up many times. The read ends 3 residues shy of where the CDR3 ends; the end is completed using the germline J gene. V and J are TRBV10-3 and TRBJ2-5, with 7 bases fitting TRBD1. CDR1 and CDR2 from the germline V gene are ENHRY and SYGVKD. The length of the CDR3 is 13 residues. The V gene end was trimmed by 5 bases and the J gene end by 4 bases; junction bases not matched to a gene: 4. The CDR3 loop is CAISLTGAETQYF. The CDR3 bases that were read are TGTGCCATCAGTCTCACAGGGGCAGAGACC.

This clone appeared many times. The DNA ends 3 residues before the CDR3 does, and the rest of the CDR3 is filled in from the germline J gene. The chain has TRBV2 and TRBJ2-5; D uncertain. The CDR3 is 10 residues long. Germline assignment: CDR1 SNHLY and CDR2 FYNNEI. Trimming pared 10 bases from V and 4 bases from J, leaving 7 bases between. This CDR3 reads CATFLETQYF. Incomplete CDR3 DNA: TGTGCCACCTTTTTAGAGACC.

This clone was counted at least ten times. Its ends do not fully match the called genes, so a read error is possible. The read falls 3 residues short of the CDR3 end, and the missing part is taken from the germline J gene. V usage is TRBV4-2 and J usage is TRBJ1-2; unclear D gene. This CDR3 is built from 15 residues. Germline-derived CDR1 and CDR2 are LGHNA and YNFKEQ. The DNA read from the CDR3 is TGCGCCAGCAGCCAAGATAGGCGGGTGGTTTATGGC. Amino acids: CASSQDRRVVYG. The CDR3 as a whole reads CASSQDRRVVYGYTF.

For this clone: The read terminates 3 residues before the CDR3 end, so the remaining end is supplied by the germline J gene. V usage is TRBV7-6 and J usage is TRBJ2-5; 15 nucleotides align to TRBD2. Germline V gives CDR1 SGHVS, CDR2 FNYEAQ. The length of the CDR3 is 17 residues. The ends lost 5 bases at V and 5 bases at J; junction bases unmatched: 9. The CDR3 is CASSPGLAGGMGETQYF. Partial CDR3 DNA: TGTGCCAGCAGCCCGGGACTAGCGGGGGGAATGGGGGAGACC. The complete variable domain, with remaining parts taken from reference TRBV7-6 and TRBJ2-5, reads GAGVSQSPRYKVTKRGQDVALRCDPISGHVSLYWYRQALGQGPEFLTYFNYEAQQDKSGLPNDRFSAERPEGSISTLTIQRTEQRDSAMYRCASSPGLAGGMGETQYFGPGTRLLVL.

This clone occurred many times. Sequencing ends 3 residues short of the CDR3 end; the germline J gene provides the rest. The V and J genes are TRBV7-9 and TRBJ1-1; D is ambiguous. Germline CDR1 SEHNR, CDR2 FQNEAQ (reference sequence). V gave up 4 bases and J gave up 1 base, with 13 bases separating them. The CDR3 runs to 15 residues. The CDR3: CASSSRPRGNTEAFF. CDR3 bases read: TGTGCCAGCAGCTCAAGGCCCCGAGGGAACACTGAA.